This T cell receptor (beta chain) was sequenced during a study of cytomegalovirus exposure and HLA in healthy donors. The wider study: From HLA-typed donors, an early data release held around 85 million unique TCRs. Study-wide results and caveats: One variant, a missense change in DCLRE1C, was linked in a later analysis to TCR beta V- and J-gene trimming.

The PCR made use of 60 Vbeta and 13 Jbeta primers. Sequenced by immunoSEQ multiplex PCR; TCRdb stores in-frame clones only, minus some. This table holds 150,000 to 200,000 clones, 80% to 90% found once. A word on this clone: What it recognizes is unknown.

Sequencing was performed on PBMCs. The TCR comes from a young man in good health and CMV-seropositive.

The CDR3 coding sequence is TGTGCCTGGAGGACAGGTGAAGCTTTCTTT. Its translation: CAWRTGEAFF. The chain joins TRBV30 to TRBJ1-1; D possibly corresponds to TRBD1 (6 bases). V lost 3 bases and J lost 7, with 6 bases in between. Germline V CDR1 and CDR2: GTSNPN, SVGIG (reference sequence). The CDR3 spans 10 residues.